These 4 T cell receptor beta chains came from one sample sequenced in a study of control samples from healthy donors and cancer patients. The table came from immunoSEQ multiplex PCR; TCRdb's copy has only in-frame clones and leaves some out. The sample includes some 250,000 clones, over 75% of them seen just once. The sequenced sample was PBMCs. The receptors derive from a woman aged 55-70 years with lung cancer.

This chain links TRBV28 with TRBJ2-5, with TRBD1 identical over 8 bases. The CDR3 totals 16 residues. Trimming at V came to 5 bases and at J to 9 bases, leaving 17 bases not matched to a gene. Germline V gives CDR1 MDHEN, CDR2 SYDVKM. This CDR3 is CASSPYGTGLLVAQYF. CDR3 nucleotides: TGTGCCAGCAGTCCCTACGGGACAGGTCTATTGGTGGCCCAGTACTTC.

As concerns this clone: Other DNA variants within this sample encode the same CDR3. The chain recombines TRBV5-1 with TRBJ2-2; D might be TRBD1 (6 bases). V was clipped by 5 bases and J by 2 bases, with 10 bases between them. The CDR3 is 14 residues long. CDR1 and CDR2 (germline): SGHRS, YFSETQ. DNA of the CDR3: TGCGCCAGCAGGCCGGACAGCAACACCGGGGAGCTGTTTTTT. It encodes CASRPDSNTGELFF.

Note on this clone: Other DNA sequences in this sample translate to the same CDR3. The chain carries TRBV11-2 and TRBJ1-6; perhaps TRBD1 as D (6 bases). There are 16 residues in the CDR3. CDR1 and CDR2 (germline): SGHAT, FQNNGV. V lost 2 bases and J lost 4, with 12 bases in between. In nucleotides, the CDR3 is TGTGCCAGCAGCTTACCCGGACAGCGGTATAATTCACCCCTCCACTTT. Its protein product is CASSLPGQRYNSPLHF. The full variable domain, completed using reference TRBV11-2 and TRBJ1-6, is EAGVAQSPRYKIIEKRQSVAFWCNPISGHATLYWYQQILGQGPKLLIQFQNNGVVDDSQLPKDRFSAERLKGVDSTLKIQPAKLEDSAVYLCASSLPGQRYNSPLHFGNGTRLTVT.

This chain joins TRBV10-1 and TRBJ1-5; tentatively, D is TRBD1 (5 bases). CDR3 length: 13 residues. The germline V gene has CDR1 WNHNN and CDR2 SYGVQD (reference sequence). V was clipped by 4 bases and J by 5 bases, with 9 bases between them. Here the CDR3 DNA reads TGCGCCAGCAGTGGAGGGGTAGATCAGCCCCAGCATTTT. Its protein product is CASSGGVDQPQHF.